The entry that follows covers one T cell receptor beta chain sequence. Its target is unknown. Trimming stripped 5 bases from V and 7 bases from J, with 25 bases between. Germline CDR1 and CDR2: SGDLS and YYNGEE. The CDR3 is made up of 16 amino acids. Profiling relied on immunoSEQ multiplex PCR, and the TCRdb table lists in-frame clones only, not all of them. The sample lists about 50,000 clones, around nine tenths occurring once. The entry originates in a study of graft-versus-host responses after intestinal transplantation. Study summary: Recipients had multivisceral, liver-intestinal, or isolated intestinal transplants. All recipients were given anti-thymocyte globulin induction, and tacrolimus and steroids were then administered for 2 to 3 years.

This material consisted of unstimulated CD4+ T cells sorted from spleen or lymph node cells, taken before transplant. The origin of this receptor is a human donor who was the organ donor for an intestinal transplant. The chain carries TRBV9 and TRBJ2-7, with D maybe TRBD1 (6 bases). This chain's CDR3 is CASRGWTAPSSGEQYF. Written as DNA, the CDR3 is TGTGCCAGCAGGGGCTGGACAGCACCCTCCTCGGGGGAGCAGTACTTC. The whole variable domain, remainder taken from reference TRBV9 and TRBJ2-7, is DSGVTQTPKHLITATGQRVTLRCSPRSGDLSVYWYQQSLDQGLQFLIQYYNGEERAKGNILERFSAQQFPDLHSELNLSSLELGDSALYFCASRGWTAPSSGEQYFGPGTRLTVT.